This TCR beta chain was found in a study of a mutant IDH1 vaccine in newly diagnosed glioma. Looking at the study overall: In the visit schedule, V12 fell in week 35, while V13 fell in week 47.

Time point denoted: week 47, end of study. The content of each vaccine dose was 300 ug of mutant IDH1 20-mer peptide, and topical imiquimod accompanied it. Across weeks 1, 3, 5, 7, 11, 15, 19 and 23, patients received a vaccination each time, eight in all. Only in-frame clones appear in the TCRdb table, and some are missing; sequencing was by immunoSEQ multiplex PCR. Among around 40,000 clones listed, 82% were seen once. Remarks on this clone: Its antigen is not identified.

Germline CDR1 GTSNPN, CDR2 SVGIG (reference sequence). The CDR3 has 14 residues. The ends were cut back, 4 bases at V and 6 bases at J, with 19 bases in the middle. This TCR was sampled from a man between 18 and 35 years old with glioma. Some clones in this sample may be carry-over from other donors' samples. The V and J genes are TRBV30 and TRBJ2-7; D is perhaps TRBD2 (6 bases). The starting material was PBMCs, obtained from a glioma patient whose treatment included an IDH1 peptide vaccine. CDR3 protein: CAWIQREKPFEQYF. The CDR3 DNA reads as TGTGCCTGGATTCAACGGGAGAAACCGTTCGAGCAGTACTTC.